The rows below give T cell receptor beta chains drawn from one sample of a study of blood T cell repertoires in COVID-19. Libraries were prepared by immunoSEQ multiplex PCR; TCRdb keeps only in-frame clonotypes and omits some of them. Among 410,000 or so clones listed, about nine tenths were seen once. Sequencing input: peripheral blood. These receptors were obtained from a woman aged 25 to 39 with active or convalescent COVID-19. Both conserved end residues are part of each CDR3. A D gene is named only where the DNA matches it firmly. Rows may omit the clone size; those that give it use once, few, many or a size class.

v_call: TRBV18
j_call: TRBJ2-2
clone_size: NA
d_call: NA
cdr3_nt: TGTGCCAGCTCAGCGTCGAACACCGGGGAGCTGTTTTTT
cdr3_aa: CASSASNTGELFF

v_call: TRBV5-4
j_call: TRBJ2-1
clone_size: NA
d_call: NA
cdr3_nt: TGTGCCATTGGACAGTCCCACTACAATGAGCAGTTCTTC
cdr3_aa: CAIGQSHYNEQFF

v_call: TRBV12-3/TRBV12-4
j_call: TRBJ1-2
clone_size: NA
d_call: NA
cdr3_nt: TGTGCCAGCAGTTTTTCAGGGGCGAATGGCTACACCTTC
cdr3_aa: CASSFSGANGYTF

v_call: TRBV27
j_call: TRBJ1-1
clone_size: once
d_call: TRBD1
cdr3_nt: TGTGCCAGCAGCCCTCAGGGGGTTGCGAACACTGAAGCTTTCTTT
cdr3_aa: CASSPQGVANTEAFF

v_call: TRBV13
j_call: TRBJ1-2
clone_size: NA
d_call: NA
cdr3_nt: TGTGCCAGCAGCTTAGTTGGCTCTTTAAGCTATGGCTACACCTTC
cdr3_aa: CASSLVGSLSYGYTF

v_call: TRBV15
j_call: TRBJ2-7
clone_size: NA
d_call: TRBD2
cdr3_nt: TGTGCCACCAGCAGAGATAGGGGGACTAGCGGTTCCTACGAGCAGTACTTC
cdr3_aa: CATSRDRGTSGSYEQYF

v_call: TRBV3-1/TRBV3-2
j_call: TRBJ1-2
clone_size: NA
d_call: NA
cdr3_nt: TGTGCCAGCAGCGAAGGTGGGGAGATCTATGGCTACACCTTC
cdr3_aa: CASSEGGEIYGYTF

v_call: TRBV5-1
j_call: TRBJ2-2
clone_size: NA
d_call: TRBD2
cdr3_nt: TGCGCCAGCAGCTTGACTAGCGGGAGTCTCTTTGACACCGGGGAGCTGTTTTTT
cdr3_aa: CASSLTSGSLFDTGELFF

v_call: TRBV2
j_call: TRBJ1-6
clone_size: once
d_call: TRBD1
cdr3_nt: TGTGCCAGCGTACAGGGGGAGTCACCCCTCCACTTT
cdr3_aa: CASVQGESPLHF

v_call: TRBV5-1
j_call: TRBJ1-5
clone_size: NA
d_call: TRBD1
cdr3_nt: TGCGCCAGCAGCTTGGCCGGACAGGGGAGGTCGCCCCAGCATTTT
cdr3_aa: CASSLAGQGRSPQHF

v_call: TRBV4-2
j_call: TRBJ2-2
clone_size: NA
d_call: NA
cdr3_nt: TGTGCCAGCAGCCAAGAGGTCGGAGTCACCGGGGAGCTGTTTTTT
cdr3_aa: CASSQEVGVTGELFF

v_call: TRBV6-1
j_call: TRBJ1-5
clone_size: NA
d_call: NA
cdr3_nt: TGTGCCAGCAGTGCCGGGTGGTATAGCAATCAGCCCCAGCATTTT
cdr3_aa: CASSAGWYSNQPQHF

v_call: TRBV15
j_call: TRBJ1-3
clone_size: NA
d_call: TRBD1
cdr3_nt: TGTGCCACCCAGGGGGTGGGGGGAAACACCATATATTTT
cdr3_aa: CATQGVGGNTIYF

v_call: TRBV13
j_call: TRBJ1-6
clone_size: NA
d_call: TRBD1
cdr3_nt: TGTGCCAGCAGCCAACGGGGACAGGGCGGGAATTCACCCCTCCACTTT
cdr3_aa: CASSQRGQGGNSPLHF

v_call: TRBV19
j_call: TRBJ2-5
clone_size: once
d_call: NA
cdr3_nt: TGTGCCAGTACCCCCTCGGGCCAAGAGACCCAGTACTTC
cdr3_aa: CASTPSGQETQYF

v_call: TRBV19
j_call: TRBJ1-6
clone_size: NA
d_call: TRBD1
cdr3_nt: TGTGCCAGCTCTCAACAGGGGGCGCAATCAAATTCACCCCTCCACTTT
cdr3_aa: CASSQQGAQSNSPLHF

v_call: TRBV5-4
j_call: TRBJ1-2
clone_size: few
d_call: NA
cdr3_nt: TGTGCCAGCAGCCCCGGGAAGGGGGTTGGCTACACCTTC
cdr3_aa: CASSPGKGVGYTF

v_call: TRBV19
j_call: TRBJ2-3
clone_size: NA
d_call: TRBD2
cdr3_nt: TGTGCCAGTAAAAGCGGGGGCCCCGCTAGCACAGATACGCAGTATTTT
cdr3_aa: CASKSGGPASTDTQYF

v_call: TRBV27
j_call: TRBJ1-5
clone_size: NA
d_call: TRBD1
cdr3_nt: TGTGCCAGCAGTTTGGGTCCGGGACAGGGGGGAAAGAATCAGCCCCAGCATTTT
cdr3_aa: CASSLGPGQGGKNQPQHF

v_call: TRBV7-5
j_call: TRBJ2-7
clone_size: once
d_call: NA
cdr3_nt: TGTGTCAGAAGCTTGGGACTAGCGGGAGTGGGAGAGCAGTACTTC
cdr3_aa: CVRSLGLAGVGEQYF

v_call: TRBV5-5
j_call: TRBJ1-2
clone_size: NA
d_call: NA
cdr3_nt: TGTGCCAGCAGCAGAGGATCGGGGGACTATGGCTACACCTTC
cdr3_aa: CASSRGSGDYGYTF

v_call: TRBV5-1
j_call: TRBJ1-3
clone_size: NA
d_call: NA
cdr3_nt: TGCGCCAGCAGCTTGGACAGTGTATCTGGAAACACCATATATTTT
cdr3_aa: CASSLDSVSGNTIYF

v_call: TRBV5-6
j_call: TRBJ1-1
clone_size: once
d_call: TRBD1
cdr3_nt: TGTGCCAGCAGCTTGGGGGACAGAGAATTGAACACTGAAGCTTTCTTT
cdr3_aa: CASSLGDRELNTEAFF